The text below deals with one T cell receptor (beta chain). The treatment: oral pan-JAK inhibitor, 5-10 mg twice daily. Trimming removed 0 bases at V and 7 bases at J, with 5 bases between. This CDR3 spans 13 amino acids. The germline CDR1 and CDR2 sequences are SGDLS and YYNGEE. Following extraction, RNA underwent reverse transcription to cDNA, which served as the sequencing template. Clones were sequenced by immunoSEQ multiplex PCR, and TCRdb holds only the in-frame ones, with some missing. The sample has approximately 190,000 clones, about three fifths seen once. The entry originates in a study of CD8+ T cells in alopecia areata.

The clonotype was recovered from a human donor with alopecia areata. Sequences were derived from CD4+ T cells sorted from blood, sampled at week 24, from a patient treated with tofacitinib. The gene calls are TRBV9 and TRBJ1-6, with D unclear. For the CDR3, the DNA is TGTGCCAGCAGCGTAGACCGGAATTCACCCCTCCACTTT. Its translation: CASSVDRNSPLHF.